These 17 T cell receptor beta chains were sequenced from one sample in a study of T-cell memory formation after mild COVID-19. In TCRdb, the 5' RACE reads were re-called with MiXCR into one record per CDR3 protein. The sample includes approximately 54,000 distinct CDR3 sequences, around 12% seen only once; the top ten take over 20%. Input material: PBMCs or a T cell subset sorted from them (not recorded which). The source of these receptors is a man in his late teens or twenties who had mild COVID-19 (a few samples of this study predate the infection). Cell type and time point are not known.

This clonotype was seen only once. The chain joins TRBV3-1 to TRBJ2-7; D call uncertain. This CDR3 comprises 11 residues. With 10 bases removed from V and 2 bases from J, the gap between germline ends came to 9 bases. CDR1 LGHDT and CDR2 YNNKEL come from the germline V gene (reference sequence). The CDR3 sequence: CATASAYEQYF. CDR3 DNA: TGTGCCACCGCCTCCGCCTACGAGCAGTACTTC.

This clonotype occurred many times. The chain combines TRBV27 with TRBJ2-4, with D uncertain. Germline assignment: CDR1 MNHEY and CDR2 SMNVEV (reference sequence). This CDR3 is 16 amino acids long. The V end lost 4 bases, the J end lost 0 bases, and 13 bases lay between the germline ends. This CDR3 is CASSSLIKVAKNIQYF. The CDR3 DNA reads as TGTGCCAGCAGTTCCCTAATTAAGGTAGCCAAAAACATTCAGTACTTC.

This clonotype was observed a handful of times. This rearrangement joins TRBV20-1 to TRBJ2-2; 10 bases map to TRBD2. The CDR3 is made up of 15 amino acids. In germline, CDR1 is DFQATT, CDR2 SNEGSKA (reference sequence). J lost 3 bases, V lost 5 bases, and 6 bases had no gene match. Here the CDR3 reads CSAQPTSGYTGELFF. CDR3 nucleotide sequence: TGCAGTGCTCAGCCGACTAGCGGGTACACCGGGGAGCTGTTTTTT.

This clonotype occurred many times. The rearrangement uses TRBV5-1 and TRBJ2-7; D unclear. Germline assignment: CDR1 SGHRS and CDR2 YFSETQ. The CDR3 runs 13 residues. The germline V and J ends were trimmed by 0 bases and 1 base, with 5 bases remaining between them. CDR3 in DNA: TGCGCCAGCAGCTTGGAACGTTCCTACGAGCAGTACTTC. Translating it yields CASSLERSYEQYF.

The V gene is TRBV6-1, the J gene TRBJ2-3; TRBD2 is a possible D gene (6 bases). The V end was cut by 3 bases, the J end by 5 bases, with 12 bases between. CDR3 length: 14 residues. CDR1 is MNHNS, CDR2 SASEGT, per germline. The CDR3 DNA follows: TGTGCCAGCAGTGAGTTGACGGGGGTAGATACGCAGTATTTT. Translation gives CASSELTGVDTQYF.

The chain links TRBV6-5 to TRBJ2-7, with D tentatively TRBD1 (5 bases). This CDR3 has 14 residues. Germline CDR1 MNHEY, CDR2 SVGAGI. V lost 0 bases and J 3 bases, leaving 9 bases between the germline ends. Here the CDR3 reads CASSYSQGFYEQYF. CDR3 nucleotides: TGTGCCAGCAGTTACTCGCAGGGTTTCTACGAGCAGTACTTC.

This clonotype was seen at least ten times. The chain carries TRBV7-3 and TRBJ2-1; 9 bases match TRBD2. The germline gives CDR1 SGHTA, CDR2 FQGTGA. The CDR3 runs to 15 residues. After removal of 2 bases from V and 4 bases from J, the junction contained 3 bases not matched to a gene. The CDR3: CASSLQAGGYNEQFF. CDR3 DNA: TGTGCCAGCAGCTTACAGGCGGGGGGGTACAATGAGCAGTTCTTC. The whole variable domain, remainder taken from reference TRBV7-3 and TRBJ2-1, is GAGVSQTPSNKVTEKGKYVELRCDPISGHTALYWYRQSLGQGPEFLIYFQGTGAADDSGLPNDRFFAVRPEGSVSTLKIQRTERGDSAVYLCASSLQAGGYNEQFFGPGTRLTVL.

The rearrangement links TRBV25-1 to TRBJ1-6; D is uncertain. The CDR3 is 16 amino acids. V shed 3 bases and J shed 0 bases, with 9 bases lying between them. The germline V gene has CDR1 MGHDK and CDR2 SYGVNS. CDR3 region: CASSEGGSSYNSPLHF. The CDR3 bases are TGTGCCAGCAGTGAGGGTGGCAGCTCCTATAATTCACCCCTCCACTTT.

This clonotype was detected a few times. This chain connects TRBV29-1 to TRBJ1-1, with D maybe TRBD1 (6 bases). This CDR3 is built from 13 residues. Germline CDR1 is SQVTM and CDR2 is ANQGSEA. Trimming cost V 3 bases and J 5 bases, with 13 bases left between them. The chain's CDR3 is CSVDSLGGTEAFF. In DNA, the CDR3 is TGCAGCGTTGACAGTTTAGGGGGGACTGAAGCTTTCTTT. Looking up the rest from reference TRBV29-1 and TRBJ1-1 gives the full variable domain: SAVISQKPSRDICQRGTSLTIQCQVDSQVTMMFWYRQQPGQSLTLIATANQGSEATYESGFVIDKFPISRPNLTFSTLTVSNMSPEDSSIYLCSVDSLGGTEAFFGQGTRLTVV.

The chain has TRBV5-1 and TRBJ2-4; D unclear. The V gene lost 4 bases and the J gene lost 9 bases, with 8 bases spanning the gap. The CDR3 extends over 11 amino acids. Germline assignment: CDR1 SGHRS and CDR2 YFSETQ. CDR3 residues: CASSVEAIQYF. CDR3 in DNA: TGCGCCAGCAGCGTGGAAGCCATTCAGTACTTC.

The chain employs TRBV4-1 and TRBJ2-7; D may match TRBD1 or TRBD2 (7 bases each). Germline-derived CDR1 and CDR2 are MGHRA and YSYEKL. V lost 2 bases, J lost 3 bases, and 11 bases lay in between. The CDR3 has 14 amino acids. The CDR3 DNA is TGCGCCAGCAGCCAACAGGGGGGGGACTACGAGCAGTACTTC. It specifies CASSQQGGDYEQYF.

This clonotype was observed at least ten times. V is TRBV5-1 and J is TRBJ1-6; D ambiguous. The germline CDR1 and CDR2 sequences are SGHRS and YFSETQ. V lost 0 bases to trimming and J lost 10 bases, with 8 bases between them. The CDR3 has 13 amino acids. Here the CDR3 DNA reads TGCGCCAGCAGCTTGGACGTTTACTCACCCCTCCACTTT. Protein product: CASSLDVYSPLHF.

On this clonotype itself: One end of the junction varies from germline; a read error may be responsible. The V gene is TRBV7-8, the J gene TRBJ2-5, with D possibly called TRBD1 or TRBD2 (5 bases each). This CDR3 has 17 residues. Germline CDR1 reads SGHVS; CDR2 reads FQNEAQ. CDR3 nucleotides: TGTGCCAGCAGCCCCGGTGTGGGTCGTGGGGACGGGGAGACTCAGTACTTC. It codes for CASSPGVGRGDGETQYF.

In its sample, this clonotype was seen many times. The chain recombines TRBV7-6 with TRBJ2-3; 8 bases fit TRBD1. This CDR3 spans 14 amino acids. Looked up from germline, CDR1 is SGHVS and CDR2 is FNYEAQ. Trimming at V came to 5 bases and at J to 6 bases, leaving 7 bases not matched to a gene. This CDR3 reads CASSLGTGPDTQYF. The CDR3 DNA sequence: TGTGCCAGCAGCCTTGGGACAGGCCCGGATACGCAGTATTTT.

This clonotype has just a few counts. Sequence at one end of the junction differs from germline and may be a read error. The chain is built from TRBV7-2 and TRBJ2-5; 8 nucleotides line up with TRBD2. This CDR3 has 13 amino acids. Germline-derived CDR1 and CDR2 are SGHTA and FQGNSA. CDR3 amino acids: CASSDPGLGSQHF. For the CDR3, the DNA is TGTGCCAGCAGCGATCCGGGACTAGGGTCCCAGCACTTC.

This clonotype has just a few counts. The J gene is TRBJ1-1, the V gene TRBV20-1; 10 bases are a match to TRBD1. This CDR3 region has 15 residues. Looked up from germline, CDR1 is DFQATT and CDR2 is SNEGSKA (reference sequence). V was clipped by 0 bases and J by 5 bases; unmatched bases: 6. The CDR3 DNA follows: TGCAGTGCTAGAGACGCGACAGGGGGCAAAACTGAAGCTTTCTTT. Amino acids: CSARDATGGKTEAFF.

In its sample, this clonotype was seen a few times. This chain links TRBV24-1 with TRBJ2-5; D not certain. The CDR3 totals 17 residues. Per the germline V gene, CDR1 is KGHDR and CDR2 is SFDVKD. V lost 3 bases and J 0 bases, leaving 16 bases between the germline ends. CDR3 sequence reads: CATSDGSSGSYQETQYF. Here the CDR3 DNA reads TGTGCCACCAGTGATGGCTCTTCAGGATCGTACCAAGAGACCCAGTACTTC.